A single TCR beta chain is shown here with its context. Its antigen is undetermined. This donor's CMV serostatus is unrecorded. This specimen belongs to a study of cytomegalovirus exposure and HLA in healthy donors. Study-level findings and limits: Researchers reported in a later analysis that a missense DCLRE1C variant was tied to TCR beta V- and J-gene trimming. Sequencing depth across donors, presence/absence analyses assumed, was roughly uniform.

Both 60 Vbeta primers and 13 Jbeta primers went into the PCR. In the original workflow: Later, roughly 86 million unique TCR beta chains were counted in an analysis, and some 9.9 million of them were shared. Clones were read by immunoSEQ multiplex PCR, and TCRdb kept only the in-frame ones, dropping some. V, J and clone size are those of that table, while D and trimming were read from the DNA. The repertoire holds some 70,000 clones, with approximately 75% as singletons. This CDR3 is 13 amino acids long. V lost 6 bases and J lost 3; bases outside the gene matches: 3. Germline CDR1 reads SGDLS; CDR2 reads YYNGEE.

This TCR was recovered from a human donor in good health. Sample: PBMCs. The V call is TRBV9, the J call TRBJ2-5, with 9 bases aligning to TRBD1. CDR3 loop: CASNDRGEETQYF. The DNA for the CDR3 is TGTGCCAGCAACGACAGGGGGGAAGAGACCCAGTACTTC.